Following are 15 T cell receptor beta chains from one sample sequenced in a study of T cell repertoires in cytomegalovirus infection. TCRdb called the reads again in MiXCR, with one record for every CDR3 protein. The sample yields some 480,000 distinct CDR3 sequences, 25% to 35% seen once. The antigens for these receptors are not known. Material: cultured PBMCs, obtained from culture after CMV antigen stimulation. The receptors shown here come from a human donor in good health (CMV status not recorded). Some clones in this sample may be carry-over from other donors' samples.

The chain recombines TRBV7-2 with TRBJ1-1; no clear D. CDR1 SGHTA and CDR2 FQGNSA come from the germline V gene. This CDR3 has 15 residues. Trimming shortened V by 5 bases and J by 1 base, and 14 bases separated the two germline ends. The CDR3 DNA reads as TGTGCCAGCAGCCGCAACGCTGGAGGGAACACTGAAGCTTTCTTT. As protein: CASSRNAGGNTEAFF.

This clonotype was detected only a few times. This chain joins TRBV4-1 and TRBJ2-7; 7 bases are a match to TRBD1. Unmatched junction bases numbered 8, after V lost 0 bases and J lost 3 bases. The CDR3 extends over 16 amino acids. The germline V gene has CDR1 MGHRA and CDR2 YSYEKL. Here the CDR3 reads CASSQESRGQIYEQYV. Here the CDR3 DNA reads TGCGCCAGCAGCCAAGAATCTCGGGGACAGATCTACGAGCAGTACGTC.

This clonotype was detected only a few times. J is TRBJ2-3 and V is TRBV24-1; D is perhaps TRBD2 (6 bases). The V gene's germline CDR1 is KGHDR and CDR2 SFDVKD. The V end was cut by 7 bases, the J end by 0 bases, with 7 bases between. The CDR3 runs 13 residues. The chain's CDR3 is CATSGTSTDTQYF. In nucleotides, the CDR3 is TGTGCCACCAGCGGGACTAGCACAGATACGCAGTATTTT.

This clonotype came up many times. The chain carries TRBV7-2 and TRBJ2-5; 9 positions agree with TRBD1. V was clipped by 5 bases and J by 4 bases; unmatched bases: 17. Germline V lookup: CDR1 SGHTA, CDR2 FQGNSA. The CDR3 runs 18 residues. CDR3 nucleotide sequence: TGTGCCAGCAGCGTAGGACCCTCAACAGGGGGCGCGGGAGAGACCCAGTACTTC. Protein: CASSVGPSTGGAGETQYF.

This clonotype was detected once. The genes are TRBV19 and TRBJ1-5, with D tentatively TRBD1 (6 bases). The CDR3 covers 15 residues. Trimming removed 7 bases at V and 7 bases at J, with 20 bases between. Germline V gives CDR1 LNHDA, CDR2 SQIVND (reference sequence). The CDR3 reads CASTYSQGLRQPQHF. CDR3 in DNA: TGTGCCAGTACCTACTCGCAGGGGCTCCGGCAGCCCCAGCATTTT.

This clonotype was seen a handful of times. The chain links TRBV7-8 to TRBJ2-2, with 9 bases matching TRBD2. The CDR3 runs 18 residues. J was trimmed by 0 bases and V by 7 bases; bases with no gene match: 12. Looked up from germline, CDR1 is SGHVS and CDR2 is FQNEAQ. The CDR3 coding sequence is TGTGCCAGCACCCCTGTTTTAGCGGGAGTAACGAACACCGGGGAGCTGTTTTTT. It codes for CASTPVLAGVTNTGELFF. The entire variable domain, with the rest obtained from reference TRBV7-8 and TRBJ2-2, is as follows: GAGVSQSPRYKVAKRGQDVALRCDPISGHVSLFWYQQALGQGPEFLTYFQNEAQLDKSGLPSDRFFAERPEGSVSTLKIQRTQQEDSAVYLCASTPVLAGVTNTGELFFGEGSRLTVL.

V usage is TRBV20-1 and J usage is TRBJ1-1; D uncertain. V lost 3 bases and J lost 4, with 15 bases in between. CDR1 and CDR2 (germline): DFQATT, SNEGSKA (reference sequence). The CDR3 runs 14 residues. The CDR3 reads CSASRGPLGTEAFF. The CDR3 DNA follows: TGCAGTGCTAGTCGGGGTCCCCTGGGCACTGAAGCTTTCTTT.

In DNA, the CDR3 is TGTGCCAGCAGTGACTACCTACGGACAGGGGCTAATGAAAAACTGTTTTTT. As protein: CASSDYLRTGANEKLFF. The chain combines TRBV6-6 with TRBJ1-4; 9 bases are a match to TRBD1. CDR3 length: 17 residues. Germline CDR1 reads MNHNY; CDR2 reads SVGAGI (reference sequence). V lost 5 bases to trimming and J lost 3 bases; unmatched junction nucleotides: 10.

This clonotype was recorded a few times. CDR3 sequence (DNA): TGTGCCAGCAGCATCCTGGGGGGATCGGTCCTGACTTTC. Its protein is CASSILGGSVLTF. This sequence joins TRBV7-2 and TRBJ2-6, with D tentatively TRBD2 (6 bases). The CDR3 is made up of 13 amino acids. The germline V gene encodes CDR1 SGHTA and CDR2 FQGNSA. Trimming took off 5 bases at V and 13 bases at J, with 15 bases between the two ends. Together with reference TRBV7-2 and TRBJ2-6, the CDR3 gives the full variable domain: GAGVSQSPSNKVTEKGKDVELRCDPISGHTALYWYRQSLGQGLEFLIYFQGNSAPDKSGLPSDRFSAERTGGSVSTLTIQRTQQEDSAVYLCASSILGGSVLTFGAGSRLTVL.

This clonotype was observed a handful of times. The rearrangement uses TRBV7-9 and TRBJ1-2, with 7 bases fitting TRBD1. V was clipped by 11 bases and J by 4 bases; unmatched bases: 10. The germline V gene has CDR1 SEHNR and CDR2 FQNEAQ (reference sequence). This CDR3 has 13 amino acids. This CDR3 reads CAGQQGYGYGYTF. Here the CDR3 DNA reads TGTGCCGGACAACAGGGGTACGGCTATGGCTACACCTTC.

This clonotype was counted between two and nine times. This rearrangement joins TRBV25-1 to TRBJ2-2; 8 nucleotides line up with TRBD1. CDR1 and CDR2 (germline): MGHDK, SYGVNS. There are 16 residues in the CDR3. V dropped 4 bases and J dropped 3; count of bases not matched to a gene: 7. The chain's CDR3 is CASSVSGTGYTGELFF. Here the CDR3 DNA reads TGTGCCAGCAGTGTCTCCGGGACAGGCTACACCGGGGAGCTGTTTTTT.

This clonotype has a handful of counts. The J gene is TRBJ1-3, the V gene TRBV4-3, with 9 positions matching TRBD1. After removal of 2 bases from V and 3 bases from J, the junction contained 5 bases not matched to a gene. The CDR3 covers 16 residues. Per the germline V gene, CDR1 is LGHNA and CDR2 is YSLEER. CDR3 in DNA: TGCGCCAGCAGCCAAATGGGACAGGGTAGTGGAAACACCATATATTTT. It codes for CASSQMGQGSGNTIYF.

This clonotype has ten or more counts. The CDR3 loop reads CASSPREGGPLNEQFF. The DNA for the CDR3 is TGTGCCAGCAGCCCACGGGAGGGAGGGCCTTTGAATGAGCAGTTCTTC. The rearrangement uses TRBV7-6 and TRBJ2-1; TRBD2 matches at 8 bases. CDR3 length equals 16 residues. Germline lookup yields CDR1 SGHVS and CDR2 FNYEAQ. Trimming removed 5 bases from V and 7 bases from J; junction bases left unmatched: 13.

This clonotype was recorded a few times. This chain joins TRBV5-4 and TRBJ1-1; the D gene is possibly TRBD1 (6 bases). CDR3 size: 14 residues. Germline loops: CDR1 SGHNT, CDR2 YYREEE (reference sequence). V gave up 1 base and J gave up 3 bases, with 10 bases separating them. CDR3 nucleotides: TGTGCCAGCAGCTTGCGACAGGAGGACACTGAAGCTTTCTTT. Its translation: CASSLRQEDTEAFF.

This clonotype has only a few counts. In DNA form, the CDR3 reads TGTGCCACCAGTGAGAGCCGACTAGCGGGAGTCAGTACAGATACGCAGTATTTT. Translating it yields CATSESRLAGVSTDTQYF. The chain links TRBV24-1 to TRBJ2-3, with 12 bases that match TRBD2. Germline CDR1 and CDR2: KGHDR and SFDVKD. The CDR3 is made up of 18 amino acids. J was trimmed by 3 bases and V by 4 bases; bases with no gene match: 10.